Presented here are 15 T cell receptor beta chains from one specimen sequenced in a study of control samples from healthy donors and cancer patients (dated by TCRdb to the early 2020s). Libraries were constructed by the immunoSEQ multiplex PCR assay. As stored in TCRdb, this immuneACCESS dataset retains in-frame rearrangements with V and J assigned. A fraction of the clones does not appear; measured against another copy, unresolved V genes explain less than half of the discrepancy, and the remainder lacks a known reason. The sample table holds approximately 170,000 clones, of which nearly 90% were seen once. The top ten constitute over 1.1% of the sample. Sequences were obtained from blood. The source is a woman between 45 and 65 years old in good health.

This chain uses TRBV2 with TRBJ1-2; 8 bases line up with TRBD1. Germline CDR1 and CDR2: SNHLY and FYNNEI. CDR3 length: 18 amino acids. Trimming cost V 6 bases and J 0 bases; bases outside gene matches: 15. CDR3 sequence: CASSAYPGQAPANYGYTF. For the CDR3, the DNA is TGTGCCAGCAGCGCTTACCCGGGACAGGCCCCCGCTAACTATGGCTACACCTTC.

The chain joins TRBV19 to TRBJ2-7; a weak D match, TRBD1 (5 bases). The V gene lost 4 bases and the J gene lost 3 bases, with 16 bases spanning the gap. The CDR3 extends over 15 amino acids. Germline V gene lookup returns CDR1 LNHDA and CDR2 SQIVND (reference sequence). The DNA for the CDR3 is TGTGCCAGTAGTAAGGGGTTTCGATCCTACTACGAGCAGTACTTC. Its translation: CASSKGFRSYYEQYF.

V gene TRBV11-2 combines with J gene TRBJ1-6; TRBD1 aligns across 7 bases. J lost 8 bases, V lost 4 bases, and 14 bases had no gene match. CDR1 is SGHAT and CDR2 is FQNNGV in the germline V gene. The CDR3 loop spans 17 amino acids. CDR3: CASSSPALTGRHSPLHF. CDR3 coding DNA: TGTGCCAGCAGCTCCCCTGCCCTGACAGGGAGGCATTCACCCCTCCACTTT.

V is TRBV6-4 and J is TRBJ1-1, with D possibly TRBD1 on 5 matching bases. The V gene lost 11 bases and the J gene lost 13 bases, with 23 bases spanning the gap. This CDR3 comprises 12 residues. Germline CDR1 reads MRHNA; CDR2 reads SNTAGT. DNA for the CDR3: TGTGCCCTCGCCCCCGCGGGACCCGAGGGTTTCTTT. The encoded protein is CALAPAGPEGFF.

This chain joins TRBV15 and TRBJ1-5; 7 nucleotides match TRBD1. V gave up 9 bases and J gave up 6 bases; unmatched junction bases: 8. This CDR3 has 13 residues. Germline CDR1 and CDR2: LNHNV and YYDKDF (reference sequence). Here the CDR3 reads CATTDRVAQPQHF. CDR3 sequence (DNA): TGTGCCACTACCGACAGGGTGGCTCAGCCCCAGCATTTT.

This clone was found a few times. This chain uses TRBV5-1 with TRBJ1-2; no clear D. CDR1 and CDR2 (germline): SGHRS, YFSETQ. This CDR3 has 13 amino acids. Trimming removed 0 bases from V and 5 bases from J, with 8 bases in between. The CDR3 nucleotides read TGCGCCAGCAGCTTGGCCAGAGGGTATGGCTACACCTTC. As protein: CASSLARGYGYTF.

The rearrangement uses TRBV18 and TRBJ1-2; D is unclear. Germline loops: CDR1 KGHSH, CDR2 LQKENI. The CDR3 length is 12 residues. Trimming took 9 bases from V and 2 from J, leaving 10 bases between them. In DNA form, the CDR3 reads TGTGCCAGTTCGGATCCCAACTATGGCTACACCTTC. Translation: CASSDPNYGYTF. Supplemented by reference TRBV18 and TRBJ1-2, the full variable domain reads NAGVMQNPRHLVRRRGQEARLRCSPMKGHSHVYWYRQLPEEGLKFMVYLQKENIIDESGMPKERFSAEFPKEGPSILRIQQVVRGDSAAYFCASSDPNYGYTFGSGTRLTVV.

This chain connects TRBV29-1 to TRBJ1-1; D is unresolved. CDR1 and CDR2 (germline): SQVTM, ANQGSEA. V was cut by 4 bases and J by 4 bases, with 13 bases left in between. The CDR3 has 13 residues. DNA of the CDR3: TGCAGCGTTGGCCCTGGGCACGGCACTGAAGCTTTCTTT. As protein: CSVGPGHGTEAFF.

This sequence joins TRBV7-6 and TRBJ1-1; possible D gene TRBD1, 5 bases. From germline, CDR1 is SGHVS and CDR2 FNYEAQ. V was clipped by 4 bases and J by 4 bases, with 10 bases between them. The CDR3 contains 13 residues. The CDR3 loop is CASSSPDSTEAFF. The CDR3 nucleotides are TGTGCCAGCAGCTCTCCAGACAGCACTGAAGCTTTCTTT.

This chain uses TRBV29-1 with TRBJ2-7; D may be TRBD2 (5 bases). Germline V lookup: CDR1 SQVTM, CDR2 ANQGSEA. This CDR3 is built from 16 residues. The V gene lost 4 bases and the J gene lost 0 bases, with 19 bases spanning the gap. This CDR3 reads CSVGPVGGSSSYEQYF. DNA for the CDR3: TGCAGCGTTGGCCCGGTCGGAGGCAGCAGCTCCTACGAGCAGTACTTC.

The rearrangement uses TRBV5-1 and TRBJ1-2; TRBD1 is a possible D gene (6 bases). This CDR3 contains 13 residues. Germline V gives CDR1 SGHRS, CDR2 YFSETQ. V was pared by 0 bases and J by 5 bases, with 8 bases between. CDR3 sequence (DNA): TGCGCCAGCAGCTTGGACAGGGAATATGGCTACACCTTC. As protein: CASSLDREYGYTF.

This rearrangement joins TRBV4-2 to TRBJ2-7, with a possible D match to TRBD1 (5 bases). V was trimmed by 0 bases and J by 6 bases, leaving 9 bases between them. The CDR3 loop spans 13 amino acids. Per germline, CDR1 LGHNA and CDR2 YNFKEQ. The CDR3 sequence is CASSQEGAGEQYF. For the CDR3, the DNA is TGTGCCAGCAGCCAAGAAGGGGCAGGCGAGCAGTACTTC.

V and J are TRBV7-9 and TRBJ1-2, with 10 bases lining up with TRBD1. Germline CDR1 SEHNR, CDR2 FQNEAQ (reference sequence). V was clipped by 11 bases and J by 4 bases; unmatched bases: 10. This CDR3 contains 14 residues. CDR3 nucleotide sequence: TGTGCCGTCAAAGACAGGGGGCGAGGCTATGGCTACACCTTC. Translating gives CAVKDRGRGYGYTF.

A few counts support this clone. The rearrangement joins TRBV3-1 (or the pseudogene TRBV3-2) to TRBJ2-2, with D uncertain. Germline assignment: CDR1 LGHDT and CDR2 YNNKEL (reference sequence). This CDR3 is built from 13 residues. The ends were cut back, 4 bases at V and 6 bases at J, with 9 bases in the middle. CDR3 sequence: CASSLIRAGELFF. The DNA of the CDR3 is TGTGCCAGCAGCCTTATTCGGGCCGGGGAGCTGTTTTTT.

The rearrangement uses TRBV11-3 and TRBJ2-1; D is perhaps TRBD1 (5 bases). CDR3 length: 14 amino acids. Trimming left V 4 bases short and J 5 bases short, with 12 bases between. Germline V gene lookup returns CDR1 SGHNT and CDR2 YENEEA. The CDR3 protein is CASSWGPGNNEQFF. The DNA for the CDR3 is TGTGCCAGCAGCTGGGGCCCAGGGAACAATGAGCAGTTCTTC.